This entry lists 3 T cell receptor beta chains sequenced from one sample in a study of early T cells in non-severe SARS-CoV-2 infection. From the 5' RACE reads, TCRdb called clonotypes with MiXCR, one entry per CDR3 protein. Of tens of thousands of distinct CDR3 sequences listed, roughly 9% are singletons. What was sequenced was whole blood. These receptors were taken from an adult who was a healthcare worker with PCR-confirmed SARS-CoV-2 infection or an uninfected control (not recorded which).

The chain joins TRBV29-1 to TRBJ1-1; TRBD1 aligns across 7 bases. The CDR3 is made up of 13 amino acids. The germline V gene encodes CDR1 SQVTM and CDR2 ANQGSEA. The V segment lost 6 bases and the J segment 3 bases; nucleotides outside the gene matches: 7. The CDR3 nucleotides are TGCAGCGTGGTAGGGGGCACAGACACTGAAGCTTTCTTT. Residues: CSVVGGTDTEAFF.

This clonotype came up many times. This chain links TRBV7-6 with TRBJ2-1, with 11 bases fitting TRBD1. The V gene end was trimmed by 5 bases and the J gene end by 3 bases; junction bases not matched to a gene: 6. Germline V gene sequence: CDR1 SGHVS, CDR2 FNYEAQ. CDR3 length equals 16 residues. The CDR3 DNA is TGTGCCAGCAGCCCCTGGGACAGGGGGGTCTACAATGAGCAGTTCTTC. It specifies CASSPWDRGVYNEQFF. Supplemented by reference TRBV7-6 and TRBJ2-1, the full variable domain reads GAGVSQSPRYKVTKRGQDVALRCDPISGHVSLYWYRQALGQGPEFLTYFNYEAQQDKSGLPNDRFSAERPEGSISTLTIQRTEQRDSAMYRCASSPWDRGVYNEQFFGPGTRLTVL.

This clonotype was found a few times. The J gene is TRBJ1-4, the V gene TRBV5-8, with D tentatively TRBD1 (5 bases). CDR1 is SGHTS and CDR2 is YDEGEE in the germline V gene. The ends were cut back, 4 bases at V and 6 bases at J, with 10 bases in the middle. This CDR3 region has 13 residues. The CDR3 is CASSRDSYEKLFF. In DNA form, the CDR3 reads TGTGCCAGCAGCCGTGACAGTTATGAAAAACTGTTTTTT.